This T cell receptor beta chain was identified in a study of T cell repertoires in cytomegalovirus infection. TCRdb re-called the reads with MiXCR, one entry per CDR3 protein. The sample records around 900,000 distinct CDR3 sequences, approximately 32% being singletons. The table lists this clonotype with many counts. Its antigen is not identified. From germline, CDR1 is SGHTA and CDR2 FQGNSA. V lost 5 bases and J lost 1, with 9 bases in between. The CDR3 totals 13 residues. Findings and limits, study-wide: Frequencies of public TCR beta families were cumulated, and this identified carriers of CMV plus the relevant HLA. The ex vivo response was dominated by HLA-C-restricted CMV-specific TCR beta clonotypes.

This receptor was taken from a human donor in good health (CMV status not recorded). Some clones in this sample may be carry-over from other donors' samples. The sequencing here drew on cultured CD8+ T cells from PBMCs, taken from culture after CMV antigen stimulation. The chain links TRBV7-2 to TRBJ2-7, with D unclear. CDR3 residues: CASSRQESYEQYF. The CDR3 DNA follows: TGTGCCAGCAGCCGCCAGGAATCCTACGAGCAGTACTTC.